This T cell receptor (beta chain) stems from a study of cytomegalovirus exposure and HLA in healthy donors (dated by TCRdb to 2016 to 2017). Regarding the complete study: An earlier analysis of about 530 of the donors reported 276 Gb of sequence data and around 110 million unique TCR beta sequences obtained from 180 million or so T cells. An early release that covered about 640 HLA-typed donors contained about 290 gigabases of sequencing data and tens of millions of unique TCR sequences. The genetic ancestry cluster associated with self-reported Caucasian donors included over 65% of the roughly 390 genotyped donors. The study was designed to test whether signatures of past pathogen exposure could be identified by cataloging public T cell receptors. Using immunosequencing, the study profiled T cell repertoires from fewer than 850 subjects and related those repertoires to cytomegalovirus serostatus. A separate validation cohort of roughly 120 different subjects was used in addition to the 666-subject first cohort. High-throughput TCR immunosequencing, statistical association of individual TCRs with disease status, and machine learning were combined to predict cytomegalovirus infection status. In a later analysis, previously published TCR beta repertoires from some 640 donors were re-analyzed and high-resolution HLA genotyping was added so that TCR occurrence patterns could be studied. Rather than using new phenotypic data, the later analysis identified candidate immune exposures from TCR beta sequences and from how often those sequences occurred across donors. An earlier analysis of a few hundred of the donors applied high-throughput TCR beta sequencing to assess whether each TCR beta V gene segment acted as functional or pseudogenic. Donor age, sex, ethnicity and CMV serostatus were compiled together with the repertoire data. In a later genetic analysis, genome-wide SNP genotypes for about three fifths of the 666 donors were used, and that subset was treated as a discovery cohort. Every repertoire in the discovery cohort had been generated on one and the same sequencing platform. HLA typing covered class I and class II loci at four-digit resolution. Typing coverage differed by locus: A, B, C, DRB1 and DQB1 were typed in roughly 620-630 donors, DQA1 in about 510, DPA1 in 600 to 610, and DPB1 in around 490. A handful of DR-DQ haplotypes were handled as single units for association and clustering because linkage in the cohort was strong. On average, roughly 240,000 unique TCR beta nucleotide sequences were sequenced per donor among more than 350 genotyped donors of the cohort, with roughly 18% of those sequences being non-productive.

The CDR3 contains 17 residues, cysteine and phenylalanine counted. The CDR3 DNA has 51 bases and is translated from base 1. CDR1 SGHTA and CDR2 FQGTGA are derived from the germline V gene. Unmatched junction bases come to 12, with V trimmed by 5 bases and J by 4 bases. Overall study outcomes, separate from this receptor: The only immune exposure information available for the cohort was CMV serostatus. Linkage disequilibrium might explain the correlated functional status among segregating V segments, but an unknown experimental factor could not be ruled out. A later analysis found that TCR association rates varied across HLA loci, with DRB1 alleles showing the most associated TCRs and HLA-C alleles the fewest. In this cohort, only TCR beta chains were sequenced, and detectable features were limited by the absence of alpha or paired-chain data. The authors suggested that the approach could potentially be extended to other disease states and immunological phenotypes. The earlier analysis of about 600 of the donors excluded seventeen rarely observed V segments, including chromosome 9 orphons, because counts were too low. Broadly in line with IMGT annotations, most TCR beta V segments showed up in productive rearrangements about 87% or about 30% of the time in an earlier analysis of roughly 590 of the donors. The study listed 150 to 200 TCR beta chains as associated with cytomegalovirus. The classifier was reported to diagnose cytomegalovirus status with high specificity and sensitivity in both the original and validation cohorts. Specific HLA alleles were associated with 15,000 to 20,000 TCR beta sequences at a false discovery rate of 0.05 in a later analysis. Most TCR sequences were seen in very few donors, while some public TCRs were found in many individuals. Some IMGT-functional V segments, including TRBV6-2 and TRBV6-3, could not be distinguished by the 87-base-pair reads and were therefore excluded. Most CMV-associated TCR beta chains appeared to be HLA-restricted in a later analysis, and the HLA associations seemed to be driven largely by CMV exposure. A further reported finding was that TCR beta sequences accurately predicted the HLA-A and HLA-B alleles for most subjects in the first cohort. Several of the top co-occurrence clusters appeared to be linked to parvovirus B19, influenza, CMV and Epstein-Barr virus, according to a later analysis. A cluster of highly shared sequence variants was judged likely to be a technical artifact of the sequencing pipeline. Assigning TCR associations to individual alleles was difficult when HLA alleles, especially DR and DQ, strongly co-occurred. Because some donors lacked HLA typing at each locus, the association tests relied only on the typed subset. Compared with the roughly 710-donor mean, donors in an Asian-associated ancestry cluster had fewer N-insertions in productive TCRs, according to a later genetic analysis. In a later analysis, HLA-associated TCR beta chains were found to be more clonally expanded and to have lower generation probabilities than equally common non-associated chains. The presence/absence analyses assumed that sequencing depth was roughly uniform across donors, and that assumption may not be true. An association between a missense DCLRE1C variant and V-gene and J-gene trimming of TCR beta chains was found in a later genetic analysis and replicated in an independent cohort. Three of the identified cytomegalovirus-associated TCR beta chains were confirmed in vitro to be specific for cytomegalovirus antigens.

Library preparation used the immunoSEQ multiplex PCR assay. For the multiplex PCR, a mixture combining 60 forward primers for TCR Vbeta segments and 13 reverse primers for TCR Jbeta segments was used. Amplification of the CDR3 region of rearranged TCR beta genes was performed with a multiplex PCR assay on genomic DNA. On the Illumina HiSeq System, the amplified TCR beta libraries were sequenced as 87-base-pair reads. The authors' pipeline ran thus. A later analysis tallied 75 million to 85 million unique TCR beta chains across the 660 or so repertoires, and approximately 11 million of those chains were shared by two or more donors. Raw reads were error-corrected and collapsed into unique sequences by a nearest-neighbor algorithm in which closely related sequences were merged to remove PCR and sequencing errors. To assign V, D and J gene segments, CDR3 sequences were aligned to IMGT reference sequences. Each retained sequence needed at least a six-nucleotide match to both a V gene segment and a J gene segment. A rearrangement was called productive if the CDR3 had no stop codons and remained in frame with V and J, and every other rearrangement was called non-productive. CDR3 was defined according to IMGT convention as the region running from the second conserved V-encoded cysteine to the conserved J-encoded phenylalanine. In an earlier analysis of 550 to 650 of the donors, sequences lacking an unambiguous match to a single V gene segment were excluded. An earlier analysis of about 590 of the donors classified V segments as functional when productive rearrangements were above 56.7% and as segregating when the standard deviation between donors was above 5%. A statistical classification framework was developed to diagnose cytomegalovirus status using the catalog of TCR beta chain sequences. In a later analysis, V and J genes were assigned by comparing TCR nucleotide sequences against IMGT/GENE-DB human TR gene sequences. Using the TCRdist pipeline, a later analysis assigned CDR3 sequences along with most-parsimonious VDJ recombination scenarios. A later analysis defined each TCR beta chain by its CDR3 amino acid sequence plus V-gene family, and excluded reads lacking a unique V-gene family. As a way to deal with suspected cross-contamination and a sequencing artifact, a later analysis dropped 450 to 700 nucleotide sequences that were highly shared and had low generation probability. A later analysis calculated a clonal expansion index for each public chain from normalized within-repertoire ranks of inferred template counts. A later analysis computed generation probabilities with a VDJ recombination model fitted to out-of-frame rearrangements, and checked the results against IGoR. In a later analysis, hypergeometric tests were used to score TCR-TCR, TCR-HLA and TCR-CMV co-occurrence, with a repertoire-size bias correction applied to TCR pairs. A later analysis estimated false discovery rates by permuting HLA or CMV assignments 20 times. In a later analysis, co-occurring TCRs were grouped with DBSCAN, and TCRdist sequence similarity was added when clustering was performed within HLA-allele-positive subsets. Repertoires with fewer than 30,000 or more than 120,000 public chains were left out of co-occurrence clustering, as were five repertoires with anomalous nucleotide sharing. The source is immuneACCESS, and TCRdb retained only in-frame sequences with V and J called. Part of the clones is not carried over; for the studies checked, unresolved V genes explain less than half of this, and the remainder is unexplained. V and J calls and clone size come straight from that table; D and trimming were deduced from the DNA. This sample comprises under 200,000 clones, approximately 85% of them detected only once. The ten largest clones represent approximately 0.8% of the sample.

Notes on this clone: Its specific antigen is unknown. Base qualities are not provided; no much larger clone lies one nucleotide away.

The cohort consisted of approximately 690 healthy bone marrow donors. Cohort members were all nominally healthy when sampled, although unrecorded immune exposures were likely present. The donor tested CMV seronegative, placing the donor among the 350 or so seronegative members of the cohort. Each donor provided a peripheral blood sample, and peripheral blood mononuclear cells were used for TCR beta sequencing. The Qiagen DNeasy Blood Extraction Kit was used to extract genomic DNA from the blood cell samples. This chain is built from TRBV7-3 and TRBJ2-2; 8 bases in the junction line up with TRBD2. The sequenced material came from PBMCs. This TCR came from a young woman in good health and CMV-seronegative. For the CDR3, the sequence is CASSPLGGRRGTGELFF. The nucleotide sequence reads TGTGCCAGCAGCCCCCTCGGCGGGAGGAGGGGCACCGGGGAGCTGTTTTTT.